The present T cell receptor (beta chain) was sequenced within a study of shared clonotypes between healthy human individuals. This clone came up once. This CDR3 has 14 residues. The V gene's germline CDR1 is SNHLY and CDR2 FYNNEI. With V trimmed by 8 bases and J by 4 bases, 4 bases remained unmatched. Evenly divided among several immunoSEQ plates was the genomic DNA of each subset. This table comes from immunoSEQ multiplex PCR, and its TCRdb copy is limited to in-frame clones, with some not included. The data show about 590,000 clones, roughly 95% seen once. CD8 cells classed as naive were CD45RO-negative and positively selected for CCR7, excluding terminally differentiated effector memory CD45RA+ cells.

The clonotype comes from a woman between 25 and 40 years old in good health. The specimen sequenced was naive CD8+ T cells sorted from blood. The V call is TRBV2, the J call TRBJ2-1; 11 bases are a match to TRBD2. CDR3 DNA sequence: TGTGCCAGCTACTGGACTAGCGGGTACAATGAGCAGTTCTTC. Amino acid sequence: CASYWTSGYNEQFF.